Presented here are 20 T cell receptor beta chains from one specimen sequenced in a study of T cells in Graves' hyperthyroidism and ophthalmopathy. Amplification targeted TCR beta CDR3 regions from RNA transcripts. TCR CDR3 underwent first-round RT-PCR with the HTBI primer set. TCRdb used MiXCR to reprocess the multiplex PCR reads, holding one entry per CDR3 protein. Here the sample spans about 350,000 distinct CDR3 sequences, about 18% being singletons. What was sequenced was blood. The receptors originated from a woman between 25 and 40 years old with Graves' hyperthyroidism that later progressed to Graves' ophthalmopathy.

This clonotype was seen a handful of times. V gene TRBV19 combines with J gene TRBJ2-7, with 9 bases fitting TRBD1. The trim removed 6 bases at V and 2 bases at J, leaving 8 bases unmatched. This CDR3 spans 15 amino acids. Germline CDR1 reads LNHDA; CDR2 reads SQIVND (reference sequence). The DNA of the CDR3 is TGTGCCAGTAGGGCCGCCGGGACAGGGACCTACGAGCAGTACTTC. It translates to CASRAAGTGTYEQYF. Supplemented by reference TRBV19 and TRBJ2-7, the full variable domain reads DGGITQSPKYLFRKEGQNVTLSCEQNLNHDAMYWYRQDPGQGLRLIYYSQIVNDFQKGDIAEGYSVSREKKESFPLTVTSAQKNPTAFYLCASRAAGTGTYEQYFGPGTRLTVT.

The rearrangement joins TRBV7-2 to TRBJ2-7; D possibly corresponds to TRBD2 (6 bases). Trimming pared 2 bases from V and 13 bases from J, leaving 15 bases between. Germline V gene data show CDR1 as SGHTA and CDR2 as FQGNSA. The CDR3 runs 12 residues. CDR3 loop: CASSLISSGQYF. As DNA, the CDR3 is TGTGCCAGCAGCTTAATCAGCAGCGGGCAATACTTC.

The sample holds many counts of this clonotype. The rearrangement uses TRBV6-6 and TRBJ1-2; 8 bases match TRBD1. Germline CDR1 and CDR2: MNHNY and SVGAGI (reference sequence). This CDR3 region has 15 residues. The ends lost 0 bases at V and 4 bases at J; junction bases unmatched: 4. CDR3 nucleotide sequence: TGTGCCAGCAGTTACTCTCAGCAGGGGGCCTATGGCTACACCTTC. Its translation is CASSYSQQGAYGYTF.

The V call is TRBV7-2, the J call TRBJ2-1; tentatively, D is TRBD1 or TRBD2 (5 bases each). The DNA end favors TRBJ2-7, so the J call may be wrong. Germline V gives CDR1 SGHTA, CDR2 FQGNSA. The CDR3 extends over 11 amino acids. The CDR3 protein is CASMRGNEQYF. The CDR3 DNA sequence: TGTGCCAGCATGAGGGGCAATGAGCAGTACTTC.

This clonotype was seen many times. This chain joins TRBV6-1 and TRBJ2-7; TRBD1 agrees at 10 bases. V lost 7 bases and J lost 2; bases outside the gene matches: 20. The CDR3 is made up of 19 amino acids. Germline V CDR1 and CDR2: MNHNS, SASEGT. CDR3: CASTSRQGYGTGVTYEQYF. DNA of the CDR3: TGTGCCAGCACTTCCAGACAAGGTTACGGGACAGGGGTAACCTACGAGCAGTACTTC.

This clonotype was seen only a few times. The rearrangement links TRBV27 to TRBJ2-2; D is undetermined. The germline V and J ends were trimmed by 6 bases and 1 base, with 9 bases remaining between them. Germline CDR1 MNHEY, CDR2 SMNVEV (reference sequence). The length of the CDR3 is 14 residues. Written as DNA, the CDR3 is TGTGCCAGCAGCCAACCAATGAACACCGGGGAGCTGTTTTTT. It specifies CASSQPMNTGELFF.

The chain has TRBV9 and TRBJ1-1, with a weak D call TRBD1 (5 bases). The CDR3 loop spans 14 amino acids. CDR1 is SGDLS and CDR2 is YYNGEE in the germline V gene. The CDR3, as DNA: TGTGCTACCTCTCTGGGGGGGGGGAACACTGAAGCTTTCTTT. Translated: CATSLGGGNTEAFF.

The chain links TRBV10-3 to TRBJ1-3; possible D gene TRBD1, 5 bases. The CDR3 is 15 residues long. Trimming cost V 3 bases and J 1 base, with 10 bases left between them. From germline, CDR1 is ENHRY and CDR2 SYGVKD. The CDR3 DNA sequence: TGTGCCATCAGTGATCCCACAGGTTCTGGAAACACCATATATTTT. Translation gives CAISDPTGSGNTIYF.

In its sample, this clonotype was seen a few times. This rearrangement joins TRBV7-2 to TRBJ1-2; 8 positions agree with TRBD1. CDR1 and CDR2 (germline): SGHTA, FQGNSA. This CDR3 is built from 16 residues. Trimming removed 4 bases from V and 3 bases from J; junction bases left unmatched: 10. The CDR3 protein is CASSYRPGQAYYGYTF. The CDR3 DNA reads as TGTGCCAGCAGCTATAGGCCGGGACAGGCTTACTATGGCTACACCTTC.

The chain employs TRBV6-4 and TRBJ2-5; D gene uncertain. Germline V lookup: CDR1 MRHNA, CDR2 SNTAGT. The V end lost 5 bases, the J end lost 4 bases, and 11 bases lay between the germline ends. The CDR3 loop spans 13 amino acids. The CDR3 reads CASSTNSGETQYF. CDR3 sequence (DNA): TGTGCCAGCAGTACCAATTCTGGAGAGACCCAGTACTTC.

The table lists this clonotype with a few counts. The rearrangement links TRBV7-9 to TRBJ1-2; TRBD1 matches at 8 bases. CDR1 and CDR2 from the germline V gene are SEHNR and FQNEAQ (reference sequence). The junction had 8 bases not matched to a gene; V was cut back by 6 bases and J by 8 bases. The CDR3 sequence is 13 residues long. As DNA, the CDR3 is TGTGCCAGCAGTCGACAGGGGCCACAAGGCTACACCTTC. This encodes CASSRQGPQGYTF. The complete variable domain, with remaining parts taken from reference TRBV7-9 and TRBJ1-2, reads DTGVSQNPRHKITKRGQNVTFRCDPISEHNRLYWYRQTLGQGPEFLTYFQNEAQLEKSRLLSDRFSAERPKGSFSTLEIQRTEQGDSAMYLCASSRQGPQGYTFGSGTRLTVV.

This clonotype was seen repeatedly, ten times or more. The V and J genes are TRBV11-2 and TRBJ2-5; D not resolved. Trimming removed 1 base at V and 2 bases at J, with 8 bases between. Germline-derived CDR1 and CDR2 are SGHAT and FQNNGV. The CDR3 loop spans 14 amino acids. Here the CDR3 DNA reads TGTGCCAGCAGCTTAGGCTCGCGGCAAGAGACCCAGTACTTC. It is translated as CASSLGSRQETQYF.

The chain combines TRBV28 with TRBJ2-5, with D possibly being TRBD2 (5 bases). CDR3 length: 16 amino acids. CDR1 is MDHEN, CDR2 SYDVKM, per germline. V gave up 5 bases and J gave up 4 bases, with 20 bases separating them. This chain's CDR3 is CASSERSLGGGETQYF. The CDR3 DNA reads as TGTGCCAGCAGTGAGCGCTCTTTAGGAGGAGGAGAGACCCAGTACTTC.

This clonotype was recorded at least ten times. This sequence joins TRBV25-1 and TRBJ1-1, with a tentative D call TRBD1 (5 bases). The germline gives CDR1 MGHDK, CDR2 SYGVNS. This CDR3 contains 14 residues. The V gene lost 3 bases and the J gene lost 6 bases, with 14 bases spanning the gap. The CDR3 DNA reads as TGTGCCAGCAGTGAGTCCGGGGGATCCGCTGAAGCTTTCTTT. This sequence encodes CASSESGGSAEAFF.

This clonotype was seen a few times. V usage is TRBV18 and J usage is TRBJ2-3; TRBD1 is a possible D gene (8 bases). V lost 3 bases and J 1 base, leaving 14 bases between the germline ends. Germline CDR1 is KGHSH and CDR2 is LQKENI. CDR3 length: 16 residues. The CDR3 DNA is TGTGCCAGCTCACCCGGGGGGACAGGAGGCACAGATACGCAGTATTTT. Residues: CASSPGGTGGTDTQYF.

In its sample, this clonotype was seen a few times. The rearrangement links TRBV12-3 or TRBV12-4 to TRBJ1-2, with 12 positions matching TRBD1. CDR3 size: 15 residues. V shed 6 bases and J 7 bases; nucleotides not matched to a gene: 9. Here the CDR3 reads CASRGQGAALGGYTF. The DNA of the CDR3 is TGTGCCAGCAGGGGACAGGGGGCGGCTTTGGGTGGCTACACCTTC.

This clonotype has ten or more counts. The V gene is TRBV11-2, the J gene TRBJ2-1; no clear D. Germline-derived CDR1 and CDR2 are SGHAT and FQNNGV. CDR3 length equals 12 residues. Trimming pared 1 base from V and 5 bases from J, leaving 3 bases between. In DNA form, the CDR3 reads TGTGCCAGCAGCTTAGGGAACAATGAGCAGTTCTTC. Residues: CASSLGNNEQFF.

A word on this clonotype: Sequence at one end of the junction differs from germline and may be a read error. The V gene is TRBV7-7, the J gene TRBJ2-2; D might be TRBD1 (6 bases). Germline loops: CDR1 SSHAT, CDR2 FNYEAQ (reference sequence). The CDR3 is 15 residues long. The CDR3 region is CASSSGVANTGELFF. The CDR3 DNA reads TGTGCTAGCAGCTCAGGGGTAGCGAACACCGGGGAGCTGTTTTTT.

J is TRBJ2-7 and V is TRBV29-1; maybe TRBD2 (6 bases). Germline V gene lookup returns CDR1 SQVTM and CDR2 ANQGSEA. The CDR3 has 14 residues. The ends were cut back, 5 bases at V and 1 base at J, with 15 bases in the middle. For the CDR3, the DNA is TGCAGCGTTACGGGACCAGCGGGTTCCTACGAGCAGTACTTC. This translates into CSVTGPAGSYEQYF.

This clonotype has more than one count but fewer than ten. This chain links TRBV7-7 with TRBJ2-1; TRBD1 matches at 11 bases. The junction had 6 bases not matched to a gene; V was cut back by 3 bases and J by 8 bases. This CDR3 is built from 15 residues. Per the germline V gene, CDR1 is SSHAT and CDR2 is FNYEAQ (reference sequence). The CDR3 reads CASSLGTGGPDEQFF. DNA of the CDR3: TGTGCCAGCAGCTTGGGGACAGGGGGTCCGGATGAGCAGTTCTTC.